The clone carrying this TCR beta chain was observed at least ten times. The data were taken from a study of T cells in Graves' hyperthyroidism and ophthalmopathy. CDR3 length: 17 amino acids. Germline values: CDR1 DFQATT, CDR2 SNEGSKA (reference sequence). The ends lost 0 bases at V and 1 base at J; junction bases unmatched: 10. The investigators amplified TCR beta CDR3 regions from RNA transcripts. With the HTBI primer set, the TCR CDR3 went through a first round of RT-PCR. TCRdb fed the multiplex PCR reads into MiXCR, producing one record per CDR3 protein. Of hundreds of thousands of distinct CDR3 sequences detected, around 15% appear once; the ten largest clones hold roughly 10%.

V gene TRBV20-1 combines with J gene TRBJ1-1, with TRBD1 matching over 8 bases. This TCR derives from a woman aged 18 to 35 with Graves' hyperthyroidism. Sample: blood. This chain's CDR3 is CSARDAGQGRGNTEAFF. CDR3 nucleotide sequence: TGCAGTGCTAGAGATGCCGGACAGGGTCGGGGGAACACTGAAGCTTTCTTT.